The 8 T cell receptor beta chains reported below all come from one sample, sequenced in a study of spatial heterogeneity in lung cancer. This sample's time point: blood at routine non-recurrence follow-up after resection. TCRdb re-called the 5' RACE reads through MiXCR, storing one row per CDR3 protein. There are tens of thousands of distinct CDR3 sequences in the sample; about 9.5% occur only once, and 1.9% lies in the top ten. The sequenced sample was PBMCs, obtained at follow-up. Receptor source: a female donor with early-stage non-small cell lung cancer.

Many counts were recorded for this clonotype. The CDR3 coding sequence is TGCGCCAGCAGCGTCCTCACCTCCGGGGACTATGGCTACACCTTC. This translates into CASSVLTSGDYGYTF. V gene TRBV5-1 combines with J gene TRBJ1-2; D remains unclear. Germline V lookup: CDR1 SGHRS, CDR2 YFSETQ. Trimming pared 4 bases from V and 3 bases from J, leaving 16 bases between. There are 15 residues in the CDR3.

In this sample, this clonotype turned up many times. One end of the junction does not line up with germline, which may come from a read error. The chain carries TRBV5-5 and TRBJ2-1; D is ambiguous. Per germline, CDR1 SGHKS and CDR2 YYEKEE (reference sequence). CDR3 length: 12 amino acids. The CDR3 DNA is TGTGCCAGCAGCTTGGGGACCGAACTACGGGTCTTC. Protein product: CASSLGTELRVF.

This clonotype was counted at least ten times. The genes are TRBV27 and TRBJ2-7; possibly TRBD1 for D (6 bases). CDR1 is MNHEY and CDR2 is SMNVEV in the germline V gene (reference sequence). The V gene lost 6 bases and the J gene lost 1 base, with 16 bases spanning the gap. The CDR3 extends over 15 amino acids. CDR3 in DNA: TGTGCCAGCAGAAACCGGGACACGTCTTCCTACGAGCAGTACTTC. Its protein is CASRNRDTSSYEQYF.

This clonotype was recorded at least ten times. The V gene is TRBV20-1, the J gene TRBJ2-1, with D hard to call. From germline, CDR1 is DFQATT and CDR2 SNEGSKA (reference sequence). The CDR3 totals 13 residues. Trimming took 2 bases from V and 12 from J, leaving 17 bases between them. This chain's CDR3 is CSARSSKRVPQFF. The CDR3 DNA reads TGCAGTGCTAGATCCTCGAAGAGAGTCCCGCAGTTCTTC.

The rearrangement joins TRBV20-1 to TRBJ1-5; D gene uncertain. V lost 6 bases, J lost 2 bases, and 14 bases lay in between. Germline CDR1 reads DFQATT; CDR2 reads SNEGSKA (reference sequence). The CDR3 spans 14 residues. Written as DNA, the CDR3 is TGCAGTGCCCGGGCCCCAGAAGGCAATCAGCCCCAGCATTTT. This translates into CSARAPEGNQPQHF.

This clonotype has ten or more counts. The rearrangement uses TRBV28 and TRBJ2-7; 7 bases map to TRBD1. The CDR3 length is 15 residues. Looked up from germline, CDR1 is MDHEN and CDR2 is SYDVKM. Trimming cost V 3 bases and J 3 bases; bases outside gene matches: 8. The CDR3 nucleotides read TGTGCCAGCAGTTTCTACCGGGACAGAGTCTACGAGCAGTACTTC. It translates to CASSFYRDRVYEQYF.

There are many counts of this clonotype. The rearrangement joins TRBV27 to TRBJ1-1; D remains unclear. The germline CDR1 and CDR2 sequences are MNHEY and SMNVEV (reference sequence). Trimming removed 3 bases at V and 4 bases at J, with 9 bases between. The CDR3 sequence is 13 residues long. This chain's CDR3 is CASSFGFGTEAFF. CDR3 nucleotides: TGTGCCAGCAGTTTCGGTTTCGGCACTGAAGCTTTCTTT.

This clonotype was found many times. The CDR3 DNA reads as TGTGCCAGCAGAGACCTCTATGGGGTCCTATCCTACGAGCAGTACTTC. Translation: CASRDLYGVLSYEQYF. J is TRBJ2-7 and V is TRBV11-2; no definite D call. The length of the CDR3 is 16 residues. Looked up from germline, CDR1 is SGHAT and CDR2 is FQNNGV. Trimming took 6 bases from V and 1 from J, leaving 19 bases between them.